This passage covers 10 T cell receptor beta chains from one sample sequenced in a study of cytomegalovirus exposure and HLA in healthy donors. The study ran its PCR with 60 Vbeta and 13 Jbeta primers. Repertoires were generated with immunoSEQ multiplex PCR, while TCRdb's copy carries only in-frame clones and drops some. The sample carries roughly 130,000 clones, around four fifths recorded once. Sequences were obtained from PBMCs. The receptors come from a young man in good health and CMV-seronegative.

This chain connects TRBV18 to TRBJ2-1; TRBD1 is a possible D gene (6 bases). CDR1 KGHSH and CDR2 LQKENI come from the germline V gene. V lost 1 base and J lost 5, with 12 bases in between. The CDR3 is made up of 15 amino acids. CDR3 loop: CASSPRHSGDNEQFF. The DNA of the CDR3 is TGTGCCAGCTCACCACGGCACTCAGGGGACAATGAGCAGTTCTTC.

The CDR3 bases are TGTGCCAGCAGCCTCTCGGGGTTTTCCACCGGGGAGCTGTTTTTT. Translation gives CASSLSGFSTGELFF. The J gene is TRBJ2-2, the V gene TRBV13; D may be TRBD2 (5 bases). Trimming took off 5 bases at V and 4 bases at J, with 14 bases between the two ends. There are 15 residues in the CDR3. Germline V lookup: CDR1 PRHDT, CDR2 FYEKMQ (reference sequence).

The gene calls are TRBV19 and TRBJ1-2; D uncertain. This CDR3 region has 12 residues. The V and J ends lost 7 bases and 2 bases respectively, with 8 bases between them. CDR1 and CDR2 (germline): LNHDA, SQIVND (reference sequence). DNA of the CDR3: TGTGCCAGTAATTCCGTGAACTATGGCTACACCTTC. It translates to CASNSVNYGYTF.

The chain couples TRBV5-1 to TRBJ2-7, with D tentatively TRBD1 (6 bases). Germline V gene data show CDR1 as SGHRS and CDR2 as YFSETQ. This CDR3 comprises 14 residues. V lost 0 bases and J lost 3, with 10 bases in between. CDR3 coding DNA: TGCGCCAGCAGCTTGGGACAGGCCGTCTACGAGCAGTACTTC. This codes for CASSLGQAVYEQYF.

This chain joins TRBV14 and TRBJ2-7; weak D call: TRBD1 (7 bases). The CDR3 has 17 residues. V lost 4 bases, J lost 4 bases, and 23 bases lay in between. Looked up from germline, CDR1 is SGHDN and CDR2 is FVKESK. CDR3 amino acids: CASSRSLGGQSLYEQYF. The CDR3 DNA reads as TGTGCCAGCAGCCGGTCGTTGGGGGGACAGAGCCTATACGAGCAGTACTTC.

V and J are TRBV6-1 and TRBJ1-1, with 8 bases lining up with TRBD1. The germline V gene encodes CDR1 MNHNS and CDR2 SASEGT. The CDR3 has 15 residues. V shed 4 bases and J 11 bases; nucleotides not matched to a gene: 15. The CDR3 DNA reads as TGTGCCAGCAGTGGGCACAGGGGGGCGGTGGCCAGGGCTTTCTTT. As protein: CASSGHRGAVARAFF.

This clone was observed once. J is TRBJ2-7 and V is TRBV7-9, with 8 bases identical to TRBD1. With V trimmed by 10 bases and J by 2 bases, 10 bases remained unmatched. CDR3 size: 14 residues. The germline V gene has CDR1 SEHNR and CDR2 FQNEAQ (reference sequence). CDR3 in DNA: TGTGCCACCCAGACAGGGGAAGGGGCCTACGAGCAGTACTTC. As protein: CATQTGEGAYEQYF.

The chain joins TRBV6-5 to TRBJ2-7, with a tentative D call TRBD1 (6 bases). CDR1 and CDR2 (germline): MNHEY, SVGAGI. Trimming left V 5 bases short and J 3 bases short, with 14 bases between. The CDR3 has 14 residues. This CDR3 is CASSDPGHLYEQYF. The CDR3 DNA reads TGTGCCAGCAGTGACCCGGGACACCTCTACGAGCAGTACTTC.

Regarding this clone: Other DNA sequences in this sample translate to the same CDR3. The V and J genes are TRBV30 and TRBJ1-3, with no clear D. Trimming took off 4 bases at V and 2 bases at J, with 12 bases between the two ends. CDR3 length: 14 residues. Per the germline V gene, CDR1 is GTSNPN and CDR2 is SVGIG (reference sequence). CDR3 nucleotide sequence: TGTGCCTGGAACGCGGCTTACACTGGAAACACCATATATTTT. Protein sequence: CAWNAAYTGNTIYF.

This chain joins TRBV6-5 and TRBJ2-1; D might be TRBD1 (6 bases). V was trimmed by 6 bases and J by 4 bases, leaving 16 bases between them. CDR1 and CDR2 from the germline V gene are MNHEY and SVGAGI. CDR3 length equals 15 residues. CDR3 nucleotide sequence: TGTGCCAGCAGCCAAGACAGGTACCCTTACAATGAGCAGTTCTTC. Translation gives CASSQDRYPYNEQFF.